Listed here are 24 T cell receptor beta chains from one sample, sequenced in a study of human T cells and chemical hapten exposure (dated by TCRdb to the early 2020s). Reading the label with the study, this specimen's time point is: pre-sensitization, week 0. The treatment or condition label for this specimen denotes: therapeutic diphenylcyclopropenone sensitization with weekly scalp DPC. Libraries were constructed by RACE. TCRdb names NextSeq 500 as the instrument used. TCRdb trimmed the raw reads at Q25, called clones with MiXCR and kept productive beta chains. Rows matching on CDR3 protein sequence are summarized as one entry with the most common DNA and genes. The sample includes some 330,000 distinct CDR3 sequences, with 5.5% observed a single time. The ten largest clones capture about 7.7% of the sample. Sequencing was performed on whole blood, taken in connection with sensitization to the hapten diphenylcyclopropenone (DPC). The receptors derive from a woman aged 18-30 years with alopecia areata. Some clones in this sample may be carry-over from other donors' samples.

This clonotype was seen many times. The rearrangement joins TRBV6-2 or TRBV6-3 to TRBJ2-3, with D unclear. V was cut by 7 bases and J by 7 bases, with 12 bases left in between. The V gene's germline CDR1 is MNHEY and CDR2 SVGEGT. This CDR3 is 12 amino acids long. CDR3 loop: CASTPGPHTQYF. CDR3 coding DNA: TGTGCCAGCACCCCCGGCCCCCATACGCAGTATTTT.

This chain links TRBV6-2 or TRBV6-3 with TRBJ2-1; D is perhaps TRBD1 (6 bases). CDR3 length: 13 amino acids. Germline CDR1 and CDR2: MNHEY and SVGEGT. The V gene lost 9 bases and the J gene lost 1 base, with 10 bases spanning the gap. For the CDR3, the DNA is TGTGCCAGTAAACAGGGATCCTACAATGAGCAGTTCTTC. Translating it yields CASKQGSYNEQFF.

This rearrangement joins TRBV20-1 to TRBJ1-4; tentative D call: TRBD1 (5 bases). CDR3 length equals 13 residues. V lost 3 bases and J lost 8, with 13 bases in between. Germline CDR1 reads DFQATT; CDR2 reads SNEGSKA (reference sequence). The CDR3 region is CSASQPEGEKLFF. CDR3 nucleotides: TGCAGTGCTAGTCAGCCCGAGGGGGAAAAACTGTTTTTT.

This chain joins TRBV5-4 and TRBJ1-4; D might be TRBD1 (5 bases). The CDR3 covers 15 residues. The germline V gene has CDR1 SGHNT and CDR2 YYREEE (reference sequence). The V end was cut by 0 bases, the J end by 7 bases, with 13 bases between. The CDR3 reads CASSLDPGQGEKLFF. The CDR3 nucleotides read TGTGCCAGCAGCTTGGATCCAGGGCAGGGTGAAAAACTGTTTTTT.

This clonotype showed up many times. The chain employs TRBV9 and TRBJ2-3; D is possibly TRBD2 (6 bases). The CDR3 covers 13 residues. Trimming left V 3 bases short and J 2 bases short, with 7 bases between. The germline CDR1 and CDR2 sequences are SGDLS and YYNGEE. CDR3 residues: CASSGGVTDTQYF. CDR3 DNA sequence: TGTGCCAGCAGCGGGGGGGTCACAGATACGCAGTATTTT.

This clonotype has just a few counts. This sequence joins TRBV5-1 and TRBJ2-2, with 8 bases aligning to TRBD1. The CDR3 length is 15 residues. Germline V gives CDR1 SGHRS, CDR2 YFSETQ. The ends lost 2 bases at V and 2 bases at J; junction bases unmatched: 2. The CDR3 region has the DNA TGCGCCAGCAGCTTCGACAGGGGAAACACCGGGGAGCTGTTTTTT. It is translated as CASSFDRGNTGELFF.

This clonotype was seen at least ten times. V gene TRBV2 combines with J gene TRBJ1-5; D unresolved. Trimming removed 2 bases from V and 6 bases from J, with 8 bases in between. The CDR3 is made up of 13 amino acids. Germline CDR1 is SNHLY and CDR2 is FYNNEI. The CDR3 bases are TGTGCCAGCAGTGAACTCGAGGGTCAGCCCCAGCATTTT. It translates to CASSELEGQPQHF.

Many counts were recorded for this clonotype. The CDR3 DNA sequence: TGTGCCAGCAGCCGAAACAGGGGCTACGAGCAGTACTTC. Translation: CASSRNRGYEQYF. The chain employs TRBV27 and TRBJ2-7, with 7 bases lining up with TRBD1. Germline assignment: CDR1 MNHEY and CDR2 SMNVEV (reference sequence). V shed 6 bases, J shed 3 bases, and the junction held 5 bases outside the gene matches. The CDR3 contains 13 residues.

In its sample, this clonotype was seen a few times. The chain carries TRBV4-3 and TRBJ2-6, with D possibly being TRBD1 (5 bases). V was cut by 0 bases and J by 4 bases, with 10 bases left in between. The CDR3 has 16 amino acids. The germline V gene encodes CDR1 LGHNA and CDR2 YSLEER. The CDR3 region has the DNA TGCGCCAGCAGCCAAGACGCAGGGCTCGGGGCCAACGTCCTGACTTTC. Translation gives CASSQDAGLGANVLTF.

This clonotype was picked up a small number of times. The rearrangement joins TRBV9 to TRBJ1-6; D gene ambiguous. This CDR3 has 14 amino acids. Trimming shortened V by 6 bases and J by 3 bases, and 10 bases separated the two germline ends. CDR1 and CDR2 from the germline V gene are SGDLS and YYNGEE. The chain's CDR3 is CASNPYGYNSPLHF. For the CDR3, the DNA is TGTGCCAGCAACCCGTACGGCTATAATTCACCCCTCCACTTT. Looking up the rest from reference TRBV9 and TRBJ1-6 gives the full variable domain: DSGVTQTPKHLITATGQRVTLRCSPRSGDLSVYWYQQSLDQGLQFLIQYYNGEERAKGNILERFSAQQFPDLHSELNLSSLELGDSALYFCASNPYGYNSPLHFGNGTRLTVT.

A few counts support this clonotype. This sequence joins TRBV20-1 and TRBJ1-2; the D is unclear. The germline CDR1 and CDR2 sequences are DFQATT and SNEGSKA (reference sequence). V lost 1 base to trimming and J lost 3 bases, with 12 bases between them. The CDR3 totals 14 residues. In DNA, the CDR3 is TGCAGTGCTAGAGCCGTGAGGGAGGACTATGGCTACACCTTC. Translated, it gives CSARAVREDYGYTF.

This clonotype was detected many times. The chain employs TRBV21-1 and TRBJ1-1. TRBV21-1 is flagged as a pseudogene. This CDR3 is built from 17 residues. CDR3 amino acids: CASFETGPSLPNTEAFF. The CDR3 DNA sequence: TGTGCCAGCTTCGAGACCGGGCCCAGTCTGCCGAACACTGAAGCTTTCTTT.

This clonotype turned up a few times. The V call is TRBV12-3 or TRBV12-4, the J call TRBJ2-6; 8 nucleotides match TRBD1. CDR3 length: 16 amino acids. V dropped 6 bases and J dropped 1; count of bases not matched to a gene: 5. The chain's CDR3 is CASSWDRTSGANVLTF. CDR3 nucleotides: TGTGCCAGCAGCTGGGACAGGACTTCTGGGGCCAACGTCCTGACTTTC.

This clonotype was seen ten or more times. CDR3 DNA sequence: TGCAGTGCTATCCGGGACCTTAACGATTCACCCCTCCACTTT. Translation: CSAIRDLNDSPLHF. V and J are TRBV20-1 and TRBJ1-6, with D perhaps matching TRBD1 (5 bases). Trimming took 4 bases from V and 8 from J, leaving 15 bases between them. Germline V gene data show CDR1 as DFQATT and CDR2 as SNEGSKA (reference sequence). The CDR3 runs 14 residues.

As regards this clonotype: Since a much larger clone is just one base distant, this may be a read error. The chain is built from TRBV6-1 and TRBJ1-6; TRBD1 is a possible D gene (5 bases). Germline V gene lookup returns CDR1 MNHNS and CDR2 SASEGT. V gave up 6 bases and J gave up 8 bases, with 11 bases separating them. This CDR3 has 13 amino acids. The CDR3 here is CASSLKQDSPLHF. The CDR3 region has the DNA TGTGCCAGCAGCTTGAAACAGGATTCACCCCTCCACTTT.

V gene TRBV7-6 combines with J gene TRBJ2-5; 8 positions match TRBD1. The CDR3 is 15 residues long. The V segment lost 5 bases and the J segment 5 bases; nucleotides outside the gene matches: 10. Germline values: CDR1 SGHVS, CDR2 FNYEAQ. The CDR3 region is CASSPYGRGLETQYF. The CDR3 nucleotides read TGTGCCAGCAGCCCCTACGGCAGGGGGCTTGAGACCCAGTACTTC.

This clonotype was observed a handful of times. The chain has TRBV5-1 and TRBJ2-3; D is possibly TRBD1 (6 bases). The CDR3 has 15 residues. Germline V gene lookup returns CDR1 SGHRS and CDR2 YFSETQ. V was shortened by 0 bases and J by 0 bases, with 8 bases between the two germline ends. CDR3 nucleotide sequence: TGCGCCAGCAGCTTGGGACAGGACAGCACAGATACGCAGTATTTT. It yields the protein CASSLGQDSTDTQYF.

Remarks on this clonotype: Germline is not matched at one junction end, which may reflect a read error. The rearrangement joins TRBV6-5 to TRBJ2-3; unclear D gene. The CDR3 consists of 16 residues. Germline V lookup: CDR1 MNHEY, CDR2 SVGAGI. In DNA, the CDR3 is TGTGCCAGCAGACCCCTTTCAGGTGAACTCACAGATGCGCAGTATTTT. Its protein product is CASRPLSGELTDAQYF.

This clonotype was seen ten or more times. This chain connects TRBV12-3 or TRBV12-4 to TRBJ1-1; D is unclear. The length of the CDR3 is 14 residues. The V and J ends lost 1 base and 4 bases respectively, with 10 bases between them. In DNA, the CDR3 is TGTGCCAGCAGTTTAGGAGTCTTCTCCACTGAAGCTTTCTTT. This translates into CASSLGVFSTEAFF.

The chain recombines TRBV4-1 with TRBJ2-7; D is unclear. This CDR3 has 14 residues. V lost 3 bases to trimming and J lost 6 bases, with 15 bases between them. The germline V gene encodes CDR1 MGHRA and CDR2 YSYEKL. The CDR3: CASSQGRSGSEQYF. The CDR3 DNA sequence: TGCGCCAGCAGCCAGGGCCGGTCTGGCTCCGAGCAGTACTTC.

The rearrangement uses TRBV7-8 and TRBJ2-3; no clear D. The ends were cut back, 1 base at V and 0 bases at J, with 11 bases in the middle. This CDR3 is 16 amino acids long. In germline, CDR1 is SGHVS, CDR2 FQNEAQ. The CDR3: CASSLGPEGSTDTQYF. Here the CDR3 DNA reads TGTGCCAGCAGCTTAGGGCCCGAAGGGAGCACAGATACGCAGTATTTT.

The V and J genes are TRBV6-5 and TRBJ2-3, with 13 bases aligning to TRBD2. Germline loops: CDR1 MNHEY, CDR2 SVGAGI. The length of the CDR3 is 16 residues. After removal of 7 bases from V and 1 base from J, the junction contained 5 bases not matched to a gene. The chain's CDR3 is CASKLAGGHGTDTQYF. The DNA of the CDR3 is TGTGCCAGCAAACTAGCGGGGGGGCATGGCACAGATACGCAGTATTTT.

The chain employs TRBV6-5 and TRBJ2-6; TRBD1 might be the D (5 bases). The CDR3 length is 17 residues. The V gene's germline CDR1 is MNHEY and CDR2 SVGAGI. V lost 11 bases and J 0 bases, leaving 20 bases between the germline ends. The CDR3 region is CASVAQGIFSGANVLTF. The CDR3 coding sequence is TGTGCCTCCGTTGCCCAGGGAATCTTCTCTGGGGCCAACGTCCTGACTTTC.

There are many counts of this clonotype. This sequence joins TRBV7-2 and TRBJ1-1; 7 bases fit TRBD1. This CDR3 has 12 residues. J gave up 8 bases and V 5 bases, and 5 bases lay outside the gene matches. Germline V gene sequence: CDR1 SGHTA, CDR2 FQGNSA. The DNA of the CDR3 is TGTGCCAGCAGCCAGGGGGGGATGGAAGCTTTCTTT. Encoded protein: CASSQGGMEAFF. The full variable domain, its missing parts supplied by reference TRBV7-2 and TRBJ1-1, is GAGVSQSPSNKVTEKGKDVELRCDPISGHTALYWYRQSLGQGLEFLIYFQGNSAPDKSGLPSDRFSAERTGGSVSTLTIQRTQQEDSAVYLCASSQGGMEAFFGQGTRLTVV.